This T cell receptor (beta chain) was recovered during a study of control samples from healthy donors and cancer patients. Assay used: immunoSEQ multiplex PCR; TCRdb lists only in-frame clones, some missing. The data show 98,000 or so clones, around 82% seen once. Notes on this clone: The same CDR3 is also encoded by other DNA sequences in this sample.

Trimming left V 0 bases short and J 0 bases short, with 3 bases between. Germline V lookup: CDR1 SGHNT, CDR2 YYREEE (reference sequence). The CDR3 has 14 residues. The V call is TRBV5-4, the J call TRBJ1-4, with D hard to call. The sample taken for sequencing was blood. This TCR derives from a man aged 55 to 69 in good health. CDR3 bases: TGTGCCAGCAGCTTGGAACCAACTAATGAAAAACTGTTTTTT. Amino acids: CASSLEPTNEKLFF.